Sequencing of this T cell receptor beta chain was carried out in a study of blood T cell repertoires in COVID-19. In the authors' workflow: Scientists estimated how many nucleated cells there were by amplifying reference gene primers. Data came from immunoSEQ multiplex PCR; TCRdb stores just in-frame clones and leaves some out. V, J and clone size reflect that table, while D and trimming were determined from the DNA. The data hold about 430,000 clones, with 70% to 90% observed a single time. From germline, CDR1 is MNHEY and CDR2 SVGAGI. This CDR3 comprises 16 residues. With 4 bases clipped from V and 1 base from J, the junction kept 10 bases outside the gene matches.

This TCR was sampled from a woman between 18 and 29 years old who had been exposed to COVID-19. Sequenced: PBMCs or T cells enriched from blood (not recorded which). The chain employs TRBV6-5 and TRBJ2-7, with 7 bases lining up with TRBD1. The CDR3: CASSSAATGQSYEQYF. In DNA form, the CDR3 reads TGTGCCAGCAGTTCCGCGGCGACAGGGCAATCCTACGAGCAGTACTTC.